The rows below give T cell receptor beta chains drawn from one sample of a study of cytomegalovirus exposure and HLA in healthy donors. The assay was immunoSEQ multiplex PCR, and TCRdb's table has in-frame clones only and misses some. The table gives 100,000 to 150,000 clones; the top ten clones make up less than 4.5% of it. Sequenced: PBMCs. Source of these receptors: a man aged 18 to 29 in good health and CMV-seronegative. Each CDR3 is given with its conserved first and last residue. The D gene is left open where the match is weak.

V gene,J gene,D gene,CDR3 protein,CDR3 DNA
TRBV5-1,TRBJ1-1,NA,CASSLGAGITEAFF,TGCGCCAGCAGCTTGGGGGCCGGTATCACTGAAGCTTTCTTT
TRBV6-5,TRBJ1-5,NA,CASRPTGSGHQPQHF,TGTGCCAGCAGACCTACAGGGTCGGGGCATCAGCCCCAGCATTTT
TRBV2,TRBJ1-1,TRBD1,CASSLYGTGGSEAFF,TGTGCCAGCAGCCTATACGGGACAGGGGGCTCTGAAGCTTTCTTT
TRBV5-4,TRBJ1-4,TRBD1,CASSFGGGTGGFEKLFF,TGTGCCAGCAGCTTTGGGGGGGGGACAGGGGGCTTTGAAAAACTGTTTTTT
TRBV9,TRBJ1-5,TRBD1,CASSETGLTNQPQHF,TGTGCCAGCAGCGAGACAGGGCTAACTAATCAGCCCCAGCATTTT
TRBV6-1,TRBJ2-3,NA,CASTNGGDTQYF,TGTGCCAGCACCAACGGAGGGGATACGCAGTATTTT
TRBV2,TRBJ2-5,NA,CASSRGPLLETQYF,TGTGCCAGCAGCCGAGGGCCCCTTCTGGAGACCCAGTACTTC
TRBV5-1,TRBJ1-1,NA,CASSLAGQNTEAFF,TGCGCCAGCAGCTTGGCCGGTCAGAACACTGAAGCTTTCTTT
TRBV19,TRBJ2-3,NA,CASSAGFTDTQYF,TGTGCCAGTAGTGCAGGGTTCACAGATACGCAGTATTTT
TRBV6-4,TRBJ2-3,TRBD1,CASSTIGGQGTDTQYF,TGTGCCAGCAGTACCATTGGGGGACAGGGCACAGATACGCAGTATTTT
TRBV6-1,TRBJ1-2,NA,CASSEAGGRPSYGYTF,TGTGCCAGCAGTGAAGCAGGGGGACGCCCGAGCTATGGCTACACCTTC
TRBV4-1,TRBJ1-5,NA,CASSQVARGGNQPQHF,TGCGCCAGCAGCCAAGTGGCCAGGGGTGGCAATCAGCCCCAGCATTTT
TRBV5-4,TRBJ1-2,TRBD1,CASMVGGRNYGYTF,TGTGCCAGCATGGTAGGGGGCAGGAACTATGGCTACACCTTC
TRBV2,TRBJ2-3,TRBD1,CASRTIGTGEDTQYF,TGTGCCAGCAGGACTATTGGGACAGGGGAAGATACGCAGTATTTT
TRBV4-1,TRBJ2-7,NA,CASSQGVQVGYEQYF,TGCGCCAGCAGCCAAGGGGTCCAGGTTGGGTACGAGCAGTACTTC
TRBV6-1,TRBJ2-6,TRBD2,CASRLGGSGANVLTF,TGTGCCAGCAGATTGGGGGGGTCTGGGGCCAACGTCCTGACTTTC
TRBV5-6,TRBJ2-7,TRBD2,CASSLARGSYEQYF,TGTGCCAGCAGCCTGGCGCGGGGGTCCTACGAGCAGTACTTC
TRBV14,TRBJ1-2,NA,CASSHVGGRNYGYTF,TGTGCCAGCAGCCACGTGGGGGGGAGGAACTATGGCTACACCTTC
TRBV5-1,TRBJ2-2,TRBD1,CASSPDLRGTGELFF,TGCGCCAGCAGCCCCGATCTCAGGGGGACCGGGGAGCTGTTTTTT
TRBV6-1,TRBJ1-6,NA,CASSETWGDSPLHF,TGTGCCAGCAGTGAAACCTGGGGGGATTCACCCCTCCACTTT
TRBV5-6,TRBJ2-5,NA,CASSYRTAQETQYF,TGTGCCAGCAGCTATCGGACAGCGCAAGAGACCCAGTACTTC
TRBV13,TRBJ2-1,NA,CASSLRHMAGYEQFF,TGTGCCAGCAGCTTGAGGCATATGGCAGGGTATGAGCAGTTCTTC
TRBV9,TRBJ2-1,TRBD2,CASSGLGGSSGRAPRANEQFF,TGTGCCAGCAGCGGCCTGGGGGGTTCTAGCGGGAGGGCCCCAAGGGCCAATGAGCAGTTCTTC
TRBV19,TRBJ2-7,NA,CASSDGVSLIDEQYF,TGTGCCAGTAGTGACGGAGTCTCCCTCATCGACGAGCAGTACTTC
TRBV5-1,TRBJ1-1,TRBD1,CASRYAGGGHTEAFF,TGCGCCAGCAGGTACGCAGGGGGTGGGCACACTGAAGCTTTCTTT
TRBV5-5,TRBJ2-7,NA,CASSLSPYEQYF,TGTGCCAGCAGCTTGAGCCCCTACGAGCAGTACTTC
TRBV5-1,TRBJ2-6,NA,CASSRSSGANVLTF,TGCGCCAGCTCTCGGTCCTCTGGGGCCAACGTCCTGACTTTC
TRBV5-8,TRBJ1-5,TRBD1,CASSKDRGPGSNQPQHF,TGTGCCAGCAGCAAGGACAGGGGGCCCGGGAGCAATCAGCCCCAGCATTTT
TRBV9,TRBJ2-1,NA,CASSPSGTLNNEQFF,TGTGCCAGCAGCCCATCCGGGACTCTGAACAATGAGCAGTTCTTC
TRBV13,TRBJ2-4,NA,CASSSRGLAKNIQYF,TGTGCCAGCAGCTCAAGGGGACTAGCCAAAAACATTCAGTACTTC
TRBV9,TRBJ1-2,NA,CASSSPRRVDGYTF,TGTGCCAGCAGCAGCCCTCGCAGGGTTGATGGCTACACCTTC
TRBV18,TRBJ2-7,NA,CASSPGSFKEQYF,TGTGCCAGCTCACCCGGGAGCTTCAAGGAGCAGTACTTC
TRBV7-7,TRBJ2-5,NA,CASSSHQGYQETQYF,TGTGCTAGCAGCTCGCATCAGGGGTACCAAGAGACCCAGTACTTC
TRBV11-2,TRBJ2-7,TRBD1,CASSRLRQGYEQYF,TGTGCCAGCAGCCGCCTCCGACAGGGGTACGAGCAGTACTTC
TRBV19,TRBJ2-3,NA,CASSTGQRTDTQYF,TGTGCCAGTAGTACCGGACAGCGCACAGATACGCAGTATTTT
TRBV5-4,TRBJ2-4,TRBD2,CASNFVAGGQLAKNIQYF,TGTGCCAGCAACTTTGTGGCGGGGGGGCAGTTGGCCAAAAACATTCAGTACTTC
TRBV18,TRBJ1-1,NA,CASVGGGNTEAFF,TGTGCCAGCGTGGGGGGAGGGAACACTGAAGCTTTCTTT
TRBV7-2,TRBJ1-1,NA,CASSLTYTEAFF,TGTGCCAGCAGCTTGACTTACACTGAAGCTTTCTTT
TRBV9,TRBJ2-1,TRBD2,CASSVELRGNEQFF,TGTGCCAGCAGCGTAGAGCTGCGGGGGAATGAGCAGTTCTTC
TRBV10-3,TRBJ1-1,TRBD1,CATSGTGDSEAFF,TGTGCCACGTCCGGGACAGGGGACTCTGAAGCTTTCTTT
TRBV6-1,TRBJ2-3,TRBD2,CASSENSRAAGGDTQYF,TGTGCCAGCAGTGAAAATTCGAGAGCAGCGGGGGGGGATACGCAGTATTTT
TRBV7-8,TRBJ2-3,TRBD1,CASSARTGDTDTQYF,TGTGCCAGCAGTGCCAGGACAGGGGACACAGATACGCAGTATTTT
TRBV2,TRBJ2-2,NA,CASNGLSNTGELFF,TGTGCCAGCAATGGACTCTCGAACACCGGGGAGCTGTTTTTT
TRBV6-6,TRBJ1-5,NA,CASSFVSDQPQHF,TGTGCCAGCAGTTTCGTCAGTGATCAGCCCCAGCATTTT
TRBV9,TRBJ2-6,NA,CASSLLWGDSGANVLTF,TGTGCCAGCAGCTTGCTGTGGGGGGACTCTGGGGCCAACGTCCTGACTTTC
TRBV9,TRBJ1-4,NA,CASSVYATNEKLFF,TGTGCCAGCAGCGTCTACGCAACTAATGAAAAACTGTTTTTT
TRBV7-6,TRBJ2-3,NA,CASSPGSTDTQYF,TGTGCCAGCAGCCCCGGTAGCACAGATACGCAGTATTTT
TRBV7-9,TRBJ2-7,TRBD1,CASSLLGQSLYEQYF,TGTGCCAGCAGCCTCCTGGGACAGAGCCTTTACGAGCAGTACTTC
TRBV13,TRBJ2-1,NA,CASSLTLPLGQFNEQFF,TGTGCCAGCAGCCTTACACTCCCCCTCGGACAATTCAATGAGCAGTTCTTC
TRBV2,TRBJ1-1,NA,CASSEDRGSEAFF,TGTGCCAGCAGCGAGGACCGGGGTAGTGAAGCTTTCTTT
TRBV18,TRBJ1-1,NA,CASRRGMNTEAFF,TGTGCCAGCCGCCGGGGTATGAACACTGAAGCTTTCTTT
TRBV6-4,TRBJ2-7,TRBD2,CASSELLAGTVSYEQYF,TGTGCCAGCAGTGAACTCCTAGCGGGAACCGTCTCCTACGAGCAGTACTTC
TRBV28,TRBJ2-2,TRBD2,CASTKRLAVNTGELFF,TGTGCCAGCACTAAGCGGCTAGCGGTCAACACCGGGGAGCTGTTTTTT
TRBV6-6,TRBJ2-3,NA,CASRGGRADTQYF,TGTGCCAGCAGGGGGGGGCGGGCAGATACGCAGTATTTT
TRBV14,TRBJ2-1,TRBD2,CASKTSGSGNEQFF,TGTGCCAGTAAGACTAGCGGGAGTGGGAATGAGCAGTTCTTC
TRBV2,TRBJ2-1,TRBD2,CASSVGLARDEQFF,TGTGCCAGCAGTGTAGGACTAGCACGGGATGAGCAGTTCTTC
TRBV9,TRBJ1-4,NA,CASRPGTHLNEKLFF,TGTGCCAGCAGACCAGGGACTCACTTAAATGAAAAACTGTTTTTT
TRBV21-1,TRBJ1-1,NA,CASSRTTAATSDTEAFF,TGTGCCAGCAGCAGAACGACAGCCGCTACTTCGGACACTGAAGCTTTCTTT
TRBV20-1,TRBJ1-1,NA,CSARAHTEAFF,TGCAGTGCTAGGGCCCACACTGAAGCTTTCTTT
TRBV5-1,TRBJ2-7,TRBD1,CASSLEGGVGEQYF,TGCGCCAGCAGCTTGGAAGGGGGCGTGGGGGAGCAGTACTTC